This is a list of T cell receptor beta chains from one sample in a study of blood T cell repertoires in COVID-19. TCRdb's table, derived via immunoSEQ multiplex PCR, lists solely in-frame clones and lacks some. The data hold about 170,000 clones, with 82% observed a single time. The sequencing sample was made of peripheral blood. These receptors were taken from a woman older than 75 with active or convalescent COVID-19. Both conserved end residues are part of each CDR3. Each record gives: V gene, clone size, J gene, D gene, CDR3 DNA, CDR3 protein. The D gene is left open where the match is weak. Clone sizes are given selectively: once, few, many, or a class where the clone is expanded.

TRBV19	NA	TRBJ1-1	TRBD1	TGTGCCAGTAGTATTTTGGGACAGGGGGCTGGTGAAGAAGCTTTCTTT	CASSILGQGAGEEAFF
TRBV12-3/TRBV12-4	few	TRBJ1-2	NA	TGTGCCAGCAGTCCTACGGGGGATGGCTACACCTTC	CASSPTGDGYTF
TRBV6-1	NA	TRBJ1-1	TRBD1	TGTGCCAGCAGTGACAGGGGGCAGAGCACTGAAGCTTTCTTT	CASSDRGQSTEAFF
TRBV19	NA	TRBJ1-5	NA	TGTGCCAGTAGTATTTTTGTTTCTGGGCGTCAGCCCCAGCATTTT	CASSIFVSGRQPQHF
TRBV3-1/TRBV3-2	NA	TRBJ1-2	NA	TGTGCCAGCAGCCCCCACTCCGGGAGAAGGGGCTACACCTTC	CASSPHSGRRGYTF
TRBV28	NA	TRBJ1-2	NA	TGTGCCAGCAGTTTGGCACAGAACTATGGCTACACCTTC	CASSLAQNYGYTF
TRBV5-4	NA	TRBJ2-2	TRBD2	TGTGCCAGCAGCTTTCCGACTAGCAGAACCGGGGAGCTGTTTTTT	CASSFPTSRTGELFF
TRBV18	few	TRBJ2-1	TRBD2	TGTGCCAGCTCAGAACTAGCGGGAGGGTACAATGAGCAGTTCTTC	CASSELAGGYNEQFF
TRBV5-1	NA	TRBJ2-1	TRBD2	TGCGCCAGCAGCTTGACGCAACTAGCGGGCGGCAATGAGCAGTTCTTC	CASSLTQLAGGNEQFF
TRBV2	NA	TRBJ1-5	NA	TGTGCCAGCAGTGATCAGGGTGTAAGCAATCAGCCCCAGCATTTT	CASSDQGVSNQPQHF
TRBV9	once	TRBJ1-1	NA	TGTGCCAGCAGCACACAATCCGGGGTGAAGAACACTGAAGCTTTCTTT	CASSTQSGVKNTEAFF
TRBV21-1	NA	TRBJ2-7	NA	TGTGCCAGCAGCAAAGTTACCGGGACAGGGCCCTACGAGCAGTACTTC	CASSKVTGTGPYEQYF
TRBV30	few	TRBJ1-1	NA	TGTGCCTGGAGGTCGTGGCGGGCTGGAGGTAGAGCTTTCTTT	CAWRSWRAGGRAFF
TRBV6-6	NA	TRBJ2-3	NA	TGTGCCAGCAGTTACTCGGCGGAGCTGGATACGCAGTATTTT	CASSYSAELDTQYF
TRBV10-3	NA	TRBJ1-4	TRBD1	TGTGCCACCCGGACAGGGGGCACGTCTAATGAAAAACTGTTTTTT	CATRTGGTSNEKLFF